The 15 T cell receptor beta chains below all came from one sample that was sequenced in a study of blood T cells in healthy people across ages. A second PCR of roughly 7 to 11 cycles used a sample-barcoded 5' primer and a J-beta primer mix. A single record per CDR3 protein comes from TCRdb applying MiXCR to the 5' RACE reads. The sample has about 1.4 million distinct CDR3 sequences, 59% seen once; the top ten hold approximately 7%. What was sequenced was blood. These TCRs come from a young man in good health.

The V call is TRBV10-1, the J call TRBJ2-3; no reliable D call. Germline-derived CDR1 and CDR2 are WNHNN and SYGVQD (reference sequence). The CDR3 consists of 13 residues. Between the trimmed V and J ends, which lost 4 bases and 2 bases, there was a span of 7 bases. As DNA, the CDR3 is TGCGCCAGCAGTGGGGTGCTCACAGATACGCAGTATTTT. Translated, it gives CASSGVLTDTQYF.

This clonotype was observed a few times. The chain uses TRBV29-1 and TRBJ1-1; D is undetermined. Germline V gene lookup returns CDR1 SQVTM and CDR2 ANQGSEA. Trimming stripped 4 bases from V and 4 bases from J, with 10 bases between. The CDR3 is 12 residues long. The CDR3 reads CSVVDGGTEAFF. The CDR3 nucleotides read TGCAGCGTTGTGGACGGCGGCACTGAAGCTTTCTTT. Variable domain in full (rest from reference TRBV29-1 and TRBJ1-1): SAVISQKPSRDICQRGTSLTIQCQVDSQVTMMFWYRQQPGQSLTLIATANQGSEATYESGFVIDKFPISRPNLTFSTLTVSNMSPEDSSIYLCSVVDGGTEAFFGQGTRLTVV.

The CDR3 region is CSVLGRNTEAFF. The CDR3 coding sequence is TGCAGCGTTCTGGGGAGGAACACTGAAGCTTTCTTT. The V gene is TRBV29-1, the J gene TRBJ1-1; D not resolved. Trimming shortened V by 5 bases and J by 1 base, and 8 bases separated the two germline ends. Germline CDR1 is SQVTM and CDR2 is ANQGSEA. CDR3 length: 12 amino acids.

This chain connects TRBV28 to TRBJ2-7; possibly TRBD1 for D (6 bases). V was cut by 5 bases and J by 4 bases, with 18 bases left in between. This CDR3 has 15 residues. Germline V gene data show CDR1 as MDHEN and CDR2 as SYDVKM. The chain's CDR3 is CASSPQGSGKYEQYF. Written as DNA, the CDR3 is TGTGCCAGCAGTCCACAGGGTTCCGGAAAGTACGAGCAGTACTTC.

The chain is built from TRBV20-1 and TRBJ2-5, with a weak D call TRBD2 (6 bases). TRBJ2-7 matches the DNA end more closely, so the J call is doubtful. This CDR3 is built from 18 residues. Germline CDR1 is DFQATT and CDR2 is SNEGSKA (reference sequence). The CDR3 DNA reads as TGCAGTGCTAGAGTACCACTACCTCGGGAGTCATACCCTTACGAGCAGTACTTC. Its translation is CSARVPLPRESYPYEQYF.

In this sample, this clonotype turned up a few times. The chain is built from TRBV20-1 and TRBJ2-7; D uncertain. The V end was cut by 0 bases, the J end by 6 bases, with 12 bases between. CDR1 and CDR2 (germline): DFQATT, SNEGSKA (reference sequence). The CDR3 runs to 13 residues. The CDR3, as DNA: TGCAGTGCTAGAGATTTTGTGGCAGTCGAGCAGTACTTC. It translates to CSARDFVAVEQYF.

A few counts support this clonotype. The genes are TRBV15 and TRBJ2-7; 7 bases are a match to TRBD2. Losses at the gene ends were 3 bases for V and 4 bases for J; bases not matched to a gene: 18. Germline V gene data show CDR1 as LNHNV and CDR2 as YYDKDF (reference sequence). The CDR3 has 18 residues. CDR3 region: CATSSGWAQTGGVYEQYF. The CDR3 DNA reads TGTGCCACCAGCAGCGGCTGGGCCCAAACGGGAGGAGTATACGAGCAGTACTTC.

The rearrangement links TRBV6-5 to TRBJ1-2; D call uncertain. Deletions cut 5 bases from V and 2 bases from J, with 12 bases between. The CDR3 covers 14 residues. Germline V gene data show CDR1 as MNHEY and CDR2 as SVGAGI. Here the CDR3 DNA reads TGTGCCAGCAGTCCAGGAGAGGGCAACTATGGCTACACCTTC. This codes for CASSPGEGNYGYTF.

The chain has TRBV7-9 and TRBJ1-6; TRBD1 matches 7 bases. The CDR3 has 14 residues. CDR1 and CDR2 (germline): SEHNR, FQNEAQ (reference sequence). V lost 5 bases, J lost 9 bases, and 7 bases stayed unmatched. CDR3 sequence: CASSQTGSLSPLHF. The CDR3 DNA follows: TGTGCCAGCAGCCAGACAGGGAGCCTTTCACCCCTCCACTTT. Together with reference TRBV7-9 and TRBJ1-6, the CDR3 gives the full variable domain: DTGVSQNPRHKITKRGQNVTFRCDPISEHNRLYWYRQTLGQGPEFLTYFQNEAQLEKSRLLSDRFSAERPKGSFSTLEIQRTEQGDSAMYLCASSQTGSLSPLHFGNGTRLTVT.

The J gene is TRBJ2-1, the V gene TRBV5-6, with a weak D call TRBD2 (6 bases). The CDR3 consists of 12 residues. Germline V gives CDR1 SGHDT, CDR2 YYEEEE. Trimming shortened V by 4 bases and J by 9 bases, and 11 bases separated the two germline ends. This CDR3 is CASSPIGGEQFF. The CDR3 DNA follows: TGTGCCAGCAGCCCCATCGGGGGTGAGCAGTTCTTC. Combining the CDR3 with reference TRBV5-6 and TRBJ2-1 gives the whole variable domain DAGVTQSPTHLIKTRGQQVTLRCSPKSGHDTVSWYQQALGQGPQFIFQYYEEEERQRGNFPDRFSGHQFPNYSSELNVNALLLGDSALYLCASSPIGGEQFFGPGTRLTVL.

This clonotype was picked up one time. The rearrangement joins TRBV9 to TRBJ2-7, with 8 bases matching TRBD1. CDR1 is SGDLS and CDR2 is YYNGEE in the germline V gene. CDR3 length equals 16 residues. Germline trimming cut 2 bases from V and 2 bases from J; bases unmatched to any gene: 9. The CDR3 DNA is TGTGCCAGCAGCGTTACAGCCGGGACAGGAACCTACGAGCAGTACTTC. As protein: CASSVTAGTGTYEQYF.

This chain connects TRBV20-1 to TRBJ2-5; 9 nucleotides line up with TRBD1. The germline V gene encodes CDR1 DFQATT and CDR2 SNEGSKA (reference sequence). The CDR3 is 17 amino acids. V dropped 3 bases and J dropped 11; count of bases not matched to a gene: 22. CDR3 bases: TGCAGTGCTAGTCCGGGACAGGGAAGATCGGGGCTGGAGGAGCAGTACTTC. Translated: CSASPGQGRSGLEEQYF.

This CDR3 reads CASSSIGQPYEQYF. In nucleotides, the CDR3 is TGTGCCAGCAGCTCAATCGGACAGCCCTACGAGCAGTACTTC. The rearrangement joins TRBV5-5 to TRBJ2-4; D possibly corresponds to TRBD1 (6 bases). The end of the DNA is better explained by TRBJ2-7, so the J call may be wrong. The CDR3 is 14 amino acids. Germline V lookup: CDR1 SGHKS, CDR2 YYEKEE (reference sequence).

This clonotype was counted a few times. The chain employs TRBV12-3 or TRBV12-4 and TRBJ2-1; the D call may be TRBD1 or TRBD2 (5 bases each). The CDR3 has 15 amino acids. Trimming stripped 9 bases from V and 2 bases from J, with 17 bases between. The CDR3 DNA sequence: TGTGCCAGTAGGAACCGGGACGCACCCTACAATGAGCAGTTCTTC. Its protein product is CASRNRDAPYNEQFF.

The chain has TRBV20-1 and TRBJ2-3; 10 positions agree with TRBD2. J gave up 3 bases and V 3 bases, and 0 bases lay outside the gene matches. Germline CDR1 DFQATT, CDR2 SNEGSKA (reference sequence). The CDR3 runs 13 residues. The CDR3 bases are TGCAGTGCTAGTAGCGGGAGGACAGATACGCAGTATTTT. As protein: CSASSGRTDTQYF.